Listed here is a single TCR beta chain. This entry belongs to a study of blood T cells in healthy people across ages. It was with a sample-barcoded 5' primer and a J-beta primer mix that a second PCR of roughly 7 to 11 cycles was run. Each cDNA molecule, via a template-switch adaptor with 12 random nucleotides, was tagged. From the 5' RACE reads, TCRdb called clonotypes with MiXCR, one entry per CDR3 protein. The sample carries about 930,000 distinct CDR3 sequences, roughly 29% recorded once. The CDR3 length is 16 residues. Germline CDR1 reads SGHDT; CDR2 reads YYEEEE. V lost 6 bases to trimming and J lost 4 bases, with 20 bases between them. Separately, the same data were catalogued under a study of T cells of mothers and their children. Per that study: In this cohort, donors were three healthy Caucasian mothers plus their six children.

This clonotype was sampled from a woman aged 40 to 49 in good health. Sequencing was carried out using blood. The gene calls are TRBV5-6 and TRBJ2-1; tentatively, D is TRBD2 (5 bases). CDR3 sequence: CASMEERLIAYNEQFF. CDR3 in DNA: TGTGCCAGCATGGAGGAGAGACTAATTGCTTACAATGAGCAGTTCTTC.